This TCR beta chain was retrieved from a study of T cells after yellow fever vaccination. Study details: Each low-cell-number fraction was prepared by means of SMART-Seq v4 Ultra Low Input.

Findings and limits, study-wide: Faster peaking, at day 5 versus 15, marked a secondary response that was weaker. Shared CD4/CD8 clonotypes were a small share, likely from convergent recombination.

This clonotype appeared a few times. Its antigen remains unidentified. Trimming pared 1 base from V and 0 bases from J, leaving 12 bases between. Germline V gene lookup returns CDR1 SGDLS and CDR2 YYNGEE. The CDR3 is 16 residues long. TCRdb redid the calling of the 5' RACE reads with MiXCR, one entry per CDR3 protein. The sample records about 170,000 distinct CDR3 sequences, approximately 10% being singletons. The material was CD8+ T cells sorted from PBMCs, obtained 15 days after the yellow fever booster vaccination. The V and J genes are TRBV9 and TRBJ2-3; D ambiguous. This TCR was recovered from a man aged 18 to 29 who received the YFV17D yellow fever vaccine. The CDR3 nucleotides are TGTGCCAGCAGCGTATTAGCCTACTCTAGCACAGATACGCAGTATTTT. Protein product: CASSVLAYSSTDTQYF. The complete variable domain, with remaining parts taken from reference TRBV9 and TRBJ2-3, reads DSGVTQTPKHLITATGQRVTLRCSPRSGDLSVYWYQQSLDQGLQFLIQYYNGEERAKGNILERFSAQQFPDLHSELNLSSLELGDSALYFCASSVLAYSSTDTQYFGPGTRLTVL.